The entry below describes one T cell receptor beta chain. The antigen is unknown. The data derive from a study of OX40 agonist ivuxolimab in advanced cancers. About the study: Ivuxolimab is a fully human IgG2 antibody that activates OX40 (CD134). Notes on the study in general: Average numbers of expanded clones were greater in CD8+ T cells than in CD4+. Also present in some nonresponders was a low level of normalized T-cell clonal expansion.

CDR3 length: 15 amino acids. The V gene end was trimmed by 0 bases and the J gene end by 9 bases; junction bases not matched to a gene: 2. CDR1 SGHAT and CDR2 FQNNGV come from the germline V gene. Generated by immunoSEQ multiplex PCR, the TCRdb table keeps only in-frame clones and is missing some. The repertoire holds tens of thousands of clones, with approximately 80% as singletons. Sequenced here: CD4+ or CD8+ T cells sorted from blood, sampled in a trial of the OX40 agonist ivuxolimab. The TCR was taken from an adult with an advanced solid tumor such as melanoma, head and neck, liver or kidney cancer. The chain carries TRBV11-2 and TRBJ1-6; 10 positions agree with TRBD1. The CDR3, as DNA: TGTGCCAGCAGCTTAGATGGGACAGGGGTTTCACCCCTCCACTTT. It codes for CASSLDGTGVSPLHF.